The TCR beta chain described here comes from a study of identical twins. This clonotype is labeled medium-sized. TCRdb independently ran MiXCR on the 5' RACE reads; one entry per CDR3 protein. Counted here are approximately 190,000 distinct CDR3 sequences, approximately 15% occurring once; the ten biggest clones make up around 40%. The same specimen was also included in a second study, on T cells expressing NK-cell markers.

The TCR sequence derives from a woman under 30 in good health. Sequences were obtained from CD8+ T cells sorted from blood.

CDR3 sequence: CSAIIRDRRNEQFF. CDR3 sequence (DNA): TGCAGTGCTATTATCAGGGACCGTCGCAATGAGCAGTTCTTC. The chain has TRBV20-1 and TRBJ2-1; possibly TRBD1 or TRBD2 for D (5 bases each). Between the trimmed V and J ends, which lost 4 bases and 6 bases, there was a span of 16 bases. Germline values: CDR1 DFQATT, CDR2 SNEGSKA (reference sequence). The CDR3 spans 14 residues.